One sample yielded the 26 T cell receptor beta chains listed below, sequenced in a study of T cells in women clearing cervical HPV infection. Only in-frame clones appear in the TCRdb table, and some are missing; sequencing was by immunoSEQ multiplex PCR. This sample contains about 35,000 clones. The sequenced material came from blood buffy coat. The receptors come from a woman between 18 and 70 years old with a cervical HPV16 infection that either progressed to CIN3+ or cleared (not recorded which).

Note on this clone: The read falls 3 residues short of the CDR3 end, and the missing part is taken from the germline J gene. V gene TRBV14 combines with J gene TRBJ2-3, with D unclear. V was cut by 4 bases and J by 5 bases, with 7 bases left in between. Germline-derived CDR1 and CDR2 are SGHDN and FVKESK. The length of the CDR3 is 12 residues. The CDR3 reads CASSLYRDTQYF. Incomplete CDR3 DNA: TGTGCCAGCAGCCTTTATCGAGATACG.

A note on this clone: Read data end 3 residues before the CDR3 end; the end is taken from the germline J gene. This rearrangement joins TRBV2 to TRBJ1-4; weak D call: TRBD1 (6 bases). The CDR3 extends over 17 amino acids. V lost 6 bases to trimming and J lost 0 bases, with 17 bases between them. From germline, CDR1 is SNHLY and CDR2 FYNNEI. The sequenced CDR3 bases are TGTGCCAGCAGAAGGGACATACTCAAGCCAACTAATGAAAAA. Its protein is CASRRDILKPTNEK. Given in full, the CDR3 is CASRRDILKPTNEKLFF.

A note on this clone: The read terminates 3 residues before the CDR3 end, so the remaining end is supplied by the germline J gene. The chain couples TRBV11-2 to TRBJ2-2; 7 nucleotides match TRBD1. Per germline, CDR1 SGHAT and CDR2 FQNNGV. The CDR3 extends over 15 amino acids. CDR3 DNA (partial): TGTGCCAGCAGCTTTGAGGGGGCGCGTCGGGAAAAG. Protein sequence: CASSFEGARREK. The CDR3 reads in full as CASSFEGARREKLFF. Full variable domain (outside the CDR3, taken from reference TRBV11-2 and TRBJ2-2): EAGVAQSPRYKIIEKRQSVAFWCNPISGHATLYWYQQILGQGPKLLIQFQNNGVVDDSQLPKDRFSAERLKGVDSTLKIQPAKLEDSAVYLCASSFEGARREKLFFGEGSRLTVL.

Remarks on this clone: The CDR3 goes on 3 residues after the read ends, and that part is filled in from the germline J gene. J is TRBJ2-7 and V is TRBV20-1, with a tentative D call TRBD2 (5 bases). The CDR3 totals 15 residues. Deletions cut 0 bases from V and 0 bases from J, with 12 bases between. The germline V gene encodes CDR1 DFQATT and CDR2 SNEGSKA (reference sequence). Partial CDR3 DNA: TGCAGTGCTAGAGATCCAGCGGCTAGCTCCTACGAG. Translation gives CSARDPAASSYE. The whole CDR3 protein reads CSARDPAASSYEQYF.

In regard to this clone: The read stops 3 residues short of the end of the CDR3; the missing end is completed from the germline J gene. The chain couples TRBV6-1 to TRBJ2-5, with a possible D match to TRBD2 (6 bases). Germline loops: CDR1 MNHNS, CDR2 SASEGT. V was trimmed by 3 bases and J by 1 base, leaving 9 bases between them. This CDR3 region has 14 residues. The sequenced CDR3 bases are TGTGCCAGCAGTGATAGGAGGGGCCAAGAGACC. Translating gives CASSDRRGQET. The full CDR3 reads CASSDRRGQETQYF.

Of note for this clone: Coverage ceases 3 residues before the CDR3 finishes, and the germline J gene fills in the end. The rearrangement joins TRBV7-2 to TRBJ2-5; TRBD1 is a possible D gene (5 bases). This CDR3 is built from 14 residues. Germline CDR1 is SGHTA and CDR2 is FQGNSA. Trimming removed 5 bases at V and 4 bases at J, with 14 bases between. The CDR3 is CASSQSVGRETQYF. CDR3 DNA, as far as it was read: TGTGCCAGCAGCCAGAGCGTGGGGCGAGAGACC.

With respect to this clone: The read terminates 3 residues before the CDR3 end, so the remaining end is supplied by the germline J gene. The chain is built from TRBV11-2 and TRBJ1-2; D possibly corresponds to TRBD1 (6 bases). The germline CDR1 and CDR2 sequences are SGHAT and FQNNGV. The CDR3 runs to 14 residues. CDR3 protein: CASSLDPQGWGYTF. The CDR3 DNA, read in part, is TGTGCCAGCAGCTTAGACCCACAGGGTTGGGGC.

To note about this clone: The read gets to within 3 residues of the CDR3 end, and the germline J gene fills in the rest. The chain couples TRBV19 to TRBJ2-1; 11 bases are shared with TRBD2. V shed 3 bases, J shed 5 bases, and the junction held 12 bases outside the gene matches. The CDR3 runs to 18 residues. CDR1 is LNHDA, CDR2 SQIVND, per germline (reference sequence). The chain's CDR3 is CASSIGLAGGPRDNEQFF. The covered CDR3 bases are TGTGCCAGTAGTATCGGTCTAGCGGGGGGCCCACGGGACAATGAG.

About this clone itself: The DNA ends 3 residues before the CDR3 does, and the rest of the CDR3 is filled in from the germline J gene. This chain connects TRBV7-3 to TRBJ2-3; 12 bases are shared with TRBD2. The CDR3 runs to 16 residues. The V and J ends lost 4 bases and 3 bases, in that order; junction bases with no gene match: 5. The germline V gene has CDR1 SGHTA and CDR2 FQGTGA. The covered CDR3 bases are TGTGCCAGCAGCTCTGGACTAGCGGGAAGGACAGATACG. Its translation is CASSSGLAGRTDT. The whole CDR3 reads CASSSGLAGRTDTQYF.

As regards this clone: The CDR3 end falls 3 residues outside the read, so it is completed with the germline J gene. J is TRBJ2-4 and V is TRBV19; weak D call: TRBD2 (5 bases). The CDR3 length is 15 residues. Germline V gene lookup returns CDR1 LNHDA and CDR2 SQIVND (reference sequence). V lost 3 bases and J 0 bases, leaving 9 bases between the germline ends. The DNA read from the CDR3 is TGTGCCAGTAGTATCACCGGACTAGCCAAAAACATT. Its translation is CASSITGLAKNI. The whole CDR3 reads CASSITGLAKNIQYF. Filled out from reference TRBV19 and TRBJ2-4, the complete variable domain reads DGGITQSPKYLFRKEGQNVTLSCEQNLNHDAMYWYRQDPGQGLRLIYYSQIVNDFQKGDIAEGYSVSREKKESFPLTVTSAQKNPTAFYLCASSITGLAKNIQYFGAGTRLSVL.

The CDR3 bases that were read are TGCGCCAGCAGCCTTAGCGGGGGGGCCGCCGAGACG. Translation gives CASSLSGGAAET. In full, the CDR3 is CASSLSGGAAETQYF. This rearrangement joins TRBV5-1 to TRBJ2-3, with 11 positions matching TRBD2. The missing CDR3 end, 3 residues past where the read stops, is filled in from the germline J gene. In germline, CDR1 is SGHRS, CDR2 YFSETQ. The CDR3 runs to 15 residues.

CDR3 protein: CASKSTSGTDTQYF. CDR3 DNA, as far as it was read: TGTGCCAGCAAGTCCACTAGCGGCACAGATACG. The J gene is TRBJ2-3, the V gene TRBV7-9, with TRBD2 matching over 7 bases. The sequence runs out 3 residues before the end of the CDR3; the remainder is reconstructed from the germline J gene. This CDR3 spans 14 amino acids. With 7 bases clipped from V and 1 base from J, the junction kept 5 bases outside the gene matches. Germline-derived CDR1 and CDR2 are SEHNR and FQNEAQ (reference sequence).

As for this clone: The read gets to within 3 residues of the CDR3 end, and the germline J gene fills in the rest. The V gene is TRBV2, the J gene TRBJ1-2; D may be TRBD1 (6 bases). The length of the CDR3 is 13 residues. Germline lookup yields CDR1 SNHLY and CDR2 FYNNEI. CDR3 bases read: TGTGCCAGCAGTCGGACAGCGGCCTACGAC. The encoded protein is CASSRTAAYD. The whole CDR3 protein reads CASSRTAAYDYTF.

With respect to this clone: Read sequence stops 3 residues before the CDR3 end, and the germline J gene provides the missing end. The chain is built from TRBV5-1 and TRBJ2-7; D call uncertain. The CDR3 is 13 amino acids. CDR1 is SGHRS, CDR2 YFSETQ, per germline. V was trimmed by 5 bases and J by 3 bases, leaving 12 bases between them. CDR3 DNA (partial): TGCGCCAGCAGTCGAGGTATTTACTACGAG. It translates to CASSRGIYYE. The entire CDR3 reads CASSRGIYYEQYF.

Details on this clone: The read finishes 3 residues shy of the CDR3 end, and the germline J gene is used to complete it. The chain is built from TRBV14 and TRBJ1-2; 8 bases agree with TRBD1. Germline V CDR1 and CDR2: SGHDN, FVKESK. CDR3 length: 15 amino acids. The CDR3 loop is CASSRYGQGLRGYTF. The DNA read from the CDR3 is TGTGCCAGCAGCCGATATGGACAGGGACTCAGAGGC.

Worth noting for this clone: The CDR3 end lies 3 residues beyond the end of the read and is filled in from the germline J gene. The gene calls are TRBV7-3 and TRBJ2-3; 13 bases agree with TRBD2. The trim removed 0 bases at V and 1 base at J, leaving 10 bases unmatched. CDR3 length: 20 residues. CDR1 and CDR2 (germline): SGHTA, FQGTGA. The CDR3 loop reads CASSLTPGTSGILGTDTQYF. Incomplete CDR3 DNA: TGTGCCAGCAGCTTAACCCCCGGGACTAGCGGGATTCTAGGCACAGATACG.

As to this clone: The CDR3 end falls 3 residues outside the read, so it is completed with the germline J gene. The gene calls are TRBV7-9 and TRBJ1-6; D uncertain. Germline V gene sequence: CDR1 SEHNR, CDR2 FQNEAQ (reference sequence). The CDR3 spans 14 residues. Trimming removed 5 bases from V and 4 bases from J, with 9 bases in between. Incomplete CDR3 DNA: TGTGCCAGCAGCCAGAAAGGGTATAATTCACCC. Translating gives CASSQKGYNSP. In full, the CDR3 is CASSQKGYNSPLHF.

Details on this clone: Read coverage stops 3 residues before the CDR3 terminus; the germline J gene supplies the remainder. The V gene is TRBV7-9, the J gene TRBJ2-1, with D possibly matching TRBD1 (6 bases). Germline lookup yields CDR1 SEHNR and CDR2 FQNEAQ (reference sequence). The CDR3 totals 13 residues. Trimming pared 5 bases from V and 3 bases from J, leaving 8 bases between. The CDR3 region is CASSLTGYNEQFF. Partial CDR3 DNA: TGTGCCAGCAGCCTGACAGGCTACAATGAG. Full variable domain (missing parts from reference TRBV7-9 and TRBJ2-1): DTGVSQNPRHKITKRGQNVTFRCDPISEHNRLYWYRQTLGQGPEFLTYFQNEAQLEKSRLLSDRFSAERPKGSFSTLEIQRTEQGDSAMYLCASSLTGYNEQFFGPGTRLTVL.

On this clone itself: Read data end 3 residues before the CDR3 end; the end is taken from the germline J gene. The chain uses TRBV5-5 and TRBJ2-1, with TRBD2 matching 7 bases. J gave up 6 bases and V 0 bases, and 3 bases lay outside the gene matches. Germline lookup yields CDR1 SGHKS and CDR2 YYEKEE (reference sequence). There are 14 residues in the CDR3. The CDR3 spells CASSLVGRGNEQFF. The DNA read from the CDR3 is TGTGCCAGCAGCTTGGTAGGGAGGGGCAATGAG.

Concerning this clone: The read gets to within 3 residues of the CDR3 end, and the germline J gene fills in the rest. The J gene is TRBJ1-5, the V gene TRBV28; 7 positions match TRBD1. Germline trimming cut 0 bases from V and 0 bases from J; bases unmatched to any gene: 2. The CDR3 runs to 16 residues. Germline CDR1 reads MDHEN; CDR2 reads SYDVKM. The sequenced CDR3 bases are TGTGCCAGCAGTTTATGGACAGGGAATAGCAATCAGCCC. It yields the protein CASSLWTGNSNQP. The CDR3 reads in full as CASSLWTGNSNQPQHF.

A word on this clone: With the read ending 3 residues before the CDR3 end, the germline J gene is used to fill in that end. The chain recombines TRBV9 with TRBJ2-4, with TRBD1 matching 9 bases. Per germline, CDR1 SGDLS and CDR2 YYNGEE. CDR3 size: 17 residues. The V segment lost 0 bases and the J segment 1 base; nucleotides outside the gene matches: 5. CDR3 sequence: CASSVGGTGMAKNIQYF. Incomplete CDR3 DNA: TGTGCCAGCAGCGTAGGAGGGACAGGGATGGCCAAAAACATT.

With respect to this clone: The CDR3 end falls 3 residues outside the read, so it is completed with the germline J gene. The gene calls are TRBV7-9 and TRBJ1-1; D not certain. CDR3 length: 13 amino acids. V was cut by 7 bases and J by 0 bases, with 9 bases left in between. Germline-derived CDR1 and CDR2 are SEHNR and FQNEAQ (reference sequence). The CDR3 region is CASTRGMNTEAFF. CDR3 DNA, as far as it was read: TGTGCCAGCACGAGAGGTATGAACACTGAA. The whole variable domain, remainder taken from reference TRBV7-9 and TRBJ1-1, is DTGVSQNPRHKITKRGQNVTFRCDPISEHNRLYWYRQTLGQGPEFLTYFQNEAQLEKSRLLSDRFSAERPKGSFSTLEIQRTEQGDSAMYLCASTRGMNTEAFFGQGTRLTVV.

Regarding this clone: The CDR3 is cut off 3 residues early in the read; its end comes from the germline J gene. The genes are TRBV2 and TRBJ2-7, with a possible D match to TRBD1 (6 bases). Germline V gene data show CDR1 as SNHLY and CDR2 as FYNNEI. This CDR3 has 14 residues. Trimming pared 10 bases from V and 3 bases from J, leaving 19 bases between. CDR3 sequence: CATIPHQGYYEQYF. The sequenced part of the CDR3 DNA is TGTGCCACCATCCCCCACCAGGGGTACTACGAG.

In the case of this clone: The read halts 3 residues ahead of the CDR3 end, with the missing end drawn from the germline J gene. The chain combines TRBV5-1 with TRBJ2-2; D unclear. This CDR3 is built from 16 residues. The ends were cut back, 1 base at V and 4 bases at J, with 14 bases in the middle. Germline V gives CDR1 SGHRS, CDR2 YFSETQ. CDR3 residues: CASSLSGRLSTGELFF. The sequenced part of the CDR3 DNA is TGCGCCAGCAGCTTGAGTGGCAGGCTATCCACCGGGGAG.

As concerns this clone: The read falls 3 residues short of the CDR3 end, and the missing part is taken from the germline J gene. The chain employs TRBV20-1 and TRBJ2-5; D assignment may be TRBD1 or TRBD2 (5 bases each). The CDR3 contains 12 residues. Trimming stripped 1 base from V and 5 bases from J, with 8 bases between. CDR1 is DFQATT, CDR2 SNEGSKA, per germline (reference sequence). CDR3 DNA (partial): TGCAGTGCTAGAGGCAGGGAGGAGACC. Translated, it gives CSARGREET. The whole CDR3 sequence reads CSARGREETQYF.

Worth noting for this clone: The read terminates 3 residues ahead of where the CDR3 ends, so the germline J gene completes it. The chain has TRBV10-3 and TRBJ2-3; TRBD1 is a possible D gene (6 bases). Germline-derived CDR1 and CDR2 are ENHRY and SYGVKD. Trimming took off 10 bases at V and 2 bases at J, with 10 bases between the two ends. This CDR3 contains 12 residues. The sequenced CDR3 bases are TGTGCCACCACAGGGCCCACAGATACG. This sequence encodes CATTGPTDT. The whole CDR3 sequence reads CATTGPTDTQYF.